These T cell receptor beta chains were read from a single sample in a study of T cells expressing NK-cell markers. TCRdb reprocessed the 5' RACE reads, keeping one entry per CDR3 protein, no DNA. The sample table includes a few hundred thousand distinct CDR3 sequences. Sequenced: blood T cells: a sorted CD56 or NKG2C T cell subset, CD4+ or CD8+ T cells, or bulk PBMC T cells (not recorded which). The receptors originated from a woman in her fifties or sixties in good health. Each CDR3 is given with its conserved first and last residue. Fields, in order: V gene, J gene, CDR3 protein.

V gene: TRBV12-3/TRBV12-4
J gene: TRBJ2-2
CDR3 protein: CASSDRDFEGTGELFF

V gene: TRBV20-1
J gene: TRBJ1-2
CDR3 protein: CSARAPGQLRDYGYTF

V gene: TRBV24-1
J gene: TRBJ2-3
CDR3 protein: CATSGRSTDTQYF

V gene: TRBV7-2
J gene: TRBJ1-1
CDR3 protein: CASSPEIGRNTEAFF

V gene: TRBV28
J gene: TRBJ1-5
CDR3 protein: CASSLSRTGNQPQHF

V gene: TRBV24-1
J gene: TRBJ1-5
CDR3 protein: CAPTGSQPQHF

V gene: TRBV2
J gene: TRBJ2-7
CDR3 protein: CASSPAAGGLKMYF

V gene: TRBV6-1
J gene: TRBJ1-5
CDR3 protein: CASKTGFYQPQHF

V gene: TRBV24-1
J gene: TRBJ2-2
CDR3 protein: CATSDQTGPRELFF

V gene: TRBV10-1
J gene: TRBJ2-4
CDR3 protein: CASSLCLAGGSTAKNIQYF

V gene: TRBV4-1
J gene: TRBJ1-1
CDR3 protein: CASSQGQGFTEAFF

V gene: TRBV12-3/TRBV12-4
J gene: TRBJ2-5
CDR3 protein: CASSLPGTEETQYF

V gene: TRBV19
J gene: TRBJ1-5
CDR3 protein: CASNPTGLRSNQPQHF